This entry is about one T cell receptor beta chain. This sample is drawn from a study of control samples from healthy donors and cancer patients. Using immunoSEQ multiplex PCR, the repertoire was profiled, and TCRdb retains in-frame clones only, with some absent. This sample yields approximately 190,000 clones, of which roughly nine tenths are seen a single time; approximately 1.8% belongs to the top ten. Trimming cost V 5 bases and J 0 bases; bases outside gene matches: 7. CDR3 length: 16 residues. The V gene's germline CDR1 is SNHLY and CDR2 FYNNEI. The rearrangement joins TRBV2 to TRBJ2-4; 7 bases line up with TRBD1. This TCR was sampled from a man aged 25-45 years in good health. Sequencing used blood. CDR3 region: CASSSRQGLAKNIQYF. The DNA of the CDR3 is TGTGCCAGCAGTTCTAGACAGGGTCTAGCCAAAAACATTCAGTACTTC.